A selection of T cell receptor beta chains follows, all from one sample in a study of spatial heterogeneity in lung cancer. TCRdb redid the calling of the 5' RACE reads with MiXCR, one entry per CDR3 protein. The sample includes about 4,000 distinct CDR3 sequences, 39% seen only once; the top ten take around 32%. This material consisted of lung tumor tissue, taken at surgery. The source of these receptors is a male donor with early-stage non-small cell lung cancer. Each CDR3 is given with its conserved first and last residue. Each record gives: clone size, D gene, J gene, V gene, CDR3 protein, CDR3 DNA. D genes are given only for firm matches. For some rows the clone size is stated as once, few or many, or as a class when expanded; others skip it.

-,-,TRBJ2-3,TRBV11-3,CASSPGNVQDTQYF,TGTGCCAGCAGCCCCGGGAACGTTCAAGATACGCAGTATTTT
few,TRBD2,TRBJ2-3,TRBV12-3/TRBV12-4,CASSLQSGGGDTQYF,TGTGCCAGCAGTTTACAATCTGGCGGGGGAGATACGCAGTATTTT
-,-,TRBJ2-5,TRBV11-2,CASSQQPPGFNPRRETQYF,TGTGCCAGCAGCCAGCAACCCCCAGGGTTCAACCCTCGGAGAGAGACCCAGTACTTC
medium-sized,-,TRBJ2-5,TRBV12-3/TRBV12-4,CASSSLGGTQYF,TGTGCCAGCAGTTCCCTGGGAGGAACCCAGTACTTC
medium-sized,-,TRBJ2-1,TRBV11-3,CASSFGGDGYNEQFF,TGTGCCAGCAGCTTCGGAGGGGACGGTTACAATGAGCAGTTCTTC
once,-,TRBJ2-3,TRBV19,CASSPPSDQTDTQYF,TGTGCCAGTAGTCCCCCATCAGACCAGACAGATACGCAGTATTTT
few,TRBD1,TRBJ1-3,TRBV11-2,CASSRPTGMHTIYF,TGTGCCAGCAGCCGTCCGACAGGGATGCACACCATATATTTT
-,TRBD2,TRBJ2-1,TRBV20-1,CSASGGDSYNEQFF,TGCAGTGCTAGCGGGGGGGACTCCTACAATGAGCAGTTCTTC
large,-,TRBJ2-1,TRBV28,CASSLWIEQFF,TGTGCCAGCAGTTTATGGATTGAGCAGTTCTTC
medium-sized,-,TRBJ2-4,TRBV7-2,CASSFPENIQYF,TGTGCCAGCAGCTTCCCGGAAAACATTCAGTACTTC
medium-sized,-,TRBJ1-1,TRBV29-1,CSVEDGQLITEAFF,TGCAGCGTTGAAGACGGACAGTTAATCACTGAAGCTTTCTTT
-,-,TRBJ2-1,TRBV3-1,CASSRGTQDYNEQFF,TGTGCCAGCAGCCGAGGGACTCAAGACTACAATGAGCAGTTCTTC
-,-,TRBJ2-5,TRBV20-1,CSARDSLQQETQYF,TGCAGTGCTAGAGATTCTTTACAGCAAGAGACCCAGTACTTC
-,TRBD1,TRBJ2-1,TRBV11-2,CASSPRGTGPDEQFF,TGTGCCAGCAGCCCACGAGGGACAGGTCCCGATGAGCAGTTCTTC
medium-sized,TRBD1,TRBJ1-1,TRBV29-1,CSAHSGGGTEAFF,TGCAGCGCCCACTCAGGGGGCGGCACTGAAGCTTTCTTT
large,-,TRBJ2-2,TRBV6-5,CASSLVNTGELFF,TGTGCCAGCAGTTTGGTAAACACCGGGGAGCTGTTTTTT
large,-,TRBJ2-2,TRBV6-5,CASMGSMTVNTGELFF,TGTGCCAGCATGGGGTCTATGACAGTGAACACCGGGGAGCTGTTTTTT
few,TRBD1,TRBJ1-5,TRBV4-2,CASSQEGPRGFSPQHF,TGTGCCAGCAGCCAAGAAGGCCCCAGGGGGTTCTCGCCCCAGCATTTT
-,-,TRBJ2-7,TRBV5-4,CASSSAFHYEQYF,TGTGCCAGCAGCTCAGCCTTCCACTACGAGCAGTACTTC
medium-sized,-,TRBJ2-2,TRBV7-3,CASSPLGTESHTGELFF,TGTGCCAGCAGCCCCTTAGGGACGGAGTCGCACACCGGGGAGCTGTTTTTT
many,-,TRBJ1-1,TRBV12-3/TRBV12-4,CASSLRTNTEAFF,TGTGCCAGCAGCCTCAGGACCAACACTGAAGCTTTCTTT
-,-,TRBJ2-7,TRBV29-1,CSVPLGVGEQYF,TGCAGCGTTCCCCTGGGCGTAGGCGAGCAGTACTTC
-,-,TRBJ1-5,TRBV4-3,CASSQDRIQPQHF,TGCGCCAGCAGCCAAGATCGTATTCAGCCCCAGCATTTT
-,-,TRBJ2-7,TRBV5-5,CASSPGAAYEQYF,TGTGCCAGCAGCCCCGGGGCCGCCTACGAGCAGTACTTC
-,-,TRBJ2-5,TRBV11-2,CASSLDRGPETQYF,TGTGCCAGCAGCTTAGATCGGGGCCCGGAGACCCAGTACTTC
-,-,TRBJ2-7,TRBV7-2,CASSLDGDSLREQYF,TGTGCCAGCAGCTTAGACGGGGACTCACTACGGGAGCAGTACTTC